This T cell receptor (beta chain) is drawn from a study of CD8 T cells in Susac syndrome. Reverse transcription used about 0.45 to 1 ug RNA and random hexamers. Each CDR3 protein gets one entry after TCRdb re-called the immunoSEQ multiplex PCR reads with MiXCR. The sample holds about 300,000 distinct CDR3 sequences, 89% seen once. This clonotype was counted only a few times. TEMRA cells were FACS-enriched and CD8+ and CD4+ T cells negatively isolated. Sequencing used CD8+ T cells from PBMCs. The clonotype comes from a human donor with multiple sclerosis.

CDR3 nucleotides: TGTGCCAGCAGCCAGGTTCTCCAAGAGACCCAGTACTTC. This gives the protein CASSQVLQETQYF. The chain employs TRBV13 and TRBJ2-5; no clear D. V was trimmed by 5 bases and J by 1 base, leaving 8 bases between them. The CDR3 extends over 13 amino acids. Per germline, CDR1 PRHDT and CDR2 FYEKMQ (reference sequence).